The present T cell receptor (beta chain) was sequenced within a study of vaccination effects on CD4 cells after COVID-19 (dated by TCRdb to the early 2020s). General notes on the study: Post-vaccine samples across the study were collected a median of 72 days after the second dose, with a range of 14 to 241. The full study included roughly 11 COVID-19 convalescent patients and a few SARS-CoV-2-naive healthy vaccine recipients. The study compared SARS-CoV-2 spike-specific CD4+ TCR repertoires before and after mRNA vaccination in COVID-19 convalescent patients and infection-naive vaccine recipients. Cultures from other donors in the study were sequenced using the Oncomine TCR Beta short-read assay on an Illumina iSeq 100. The paper as a whole reports these results and caveats: The study was limited by a small number of convalescent patients and lacked early post-infection timepoints. Clones induced by infection and clones induced by vaccination both contracted markedly at late timepoints after vaccination, which fits with T cell responses waning over time. In healthy vaccine recipients, vaccine-induced clones were almost all SARS-CoV-2 mono-reactive, with only 1 of 255 cross-reactive with common cold coronaviruses.

The trim is 3 bases for V and 4 bases for J, with a gap of 6 bases between the germline ends. CDR1 and CDR2 (SGHTA, FQGTGA) derive from the germline V gene. The CDR3 spans 13 residues, from the cysteine through the phenylalanine. The sequence is cut down to CDR3 DNA, 39 bases in frame from base 1. The library was made by the immunoSEQ multiplex PCR assay. TCR beta CDR3 sequencing was performed on DNA from the cultured, isolated CD4+ T cells. The authors' analysis ran thus. Non-productive TCR sequences were discarded, and reads were trimmed to the CDR3 region, with only CDR3s of 7 or more amino acids retained. Antigen-specific clonotypes were identified with the MANAFEST web app by comparing expansion in peptide wells against reference cultures. To count as positive, a clone had to show expansion at FDR<0.05 compared with the reference and with all other wells, an odds ratio above 5, and a frequency above 0.1% in two replicate wells. A clonotype was called cross-reactive if it was significantly expanded both in SARS-CoV-2 spike wells and in at least one common cold coronavirus spike condition. CDR3 similarity was assessed by Levenshtein distance using the stringdist R package, and unrooted trees were constructed with ape in R 3.6.1. Imported from immuneACCESS, the table was reduced by TCRdb to in-frame sequences with V and J called. These copies leave out some clones; in studies compared against another copy, an unresolved V gene accounts for under half, and the cause of the remainder is not known. V and J calls plus clone size are reproduced from that table; the DNA served to infer D and trimming. The sample table lists some 61,000 clones, roughly three quarters of them with a count of one. Around 0.95% of the sample goes to the ten largest clones.

Comment on this clone: No cognate antigen has been identified for it. Base qualities were left out, and no much larger clone turns up one base away.

In the ViraFEST assay, PBMC were stimulated with viral peptide pools, and TCR sequencing was then used to find antigen-specific CD4+ T cell clonotypes based on their expansion. After 10 days of culture, CD4+ T cells were isolated with the EasySep CD4+ T cell isolation kit. Each participant received two doses of an mRNA SARS-CoV-2 vaccine, either BNT162b2 or mRNA-1273. None of the healthy vaccine recipients had a prior SARS-CoV-2 infection, which was confirmed by nucleocapsid antibody tests that came back negative both before and after vaccination. Roughly 2.1 million PBMC per well were cultured in IMDM with approximately 5% human AB serum, around 10 IU/ml IL-2 and gentamicin, plus 10 ug/ml peptides. On days 3 and 7, half of the culture medium was replaced with fresh IL-2-containing medium. Unless noted otherwise, every peptide stimulation condition was cultured in triplicate wells. PBMC were separated from whole blood using Ficoll-Paque Plus gradient centrifugation and were then either cryopreserved at -140C or used fresh. The spike proteins of SARS-CoV-2 and of the common cold coronaviruses HCoV-NL63, HCoV-OC43 and HCoV-229E were spanned by overlapping peptide pools. The QIAamp micro DNA kit was used to extract genomic DNA from the cultured CD4+ T cells.

The sequence was collected from a human donor who received a COVID-19 vaccine. The sequence joins TRBV7-3 to TRBJ2-2, with the D gene call left open. This specimen consisted of CD4+ T cells from PBMCs cultured with HCoV-OC43 spike peptides, obtained after COVID-19 vaccination. The sample's cell subset or site label is to be understood as: HCoV-OC43 spike overlapping peptide pool stimulation. DNA sequence: TGTGCCAGCAGCTTTCGGCCCACCGGGGAGCTGTTTTTT. Translated, this gives CASSFRPTGELFF. Joined to the reference TRBV7-3 and TRBJ2-2 proteins, this CDR3 gives the full variable domain: GAGVSQTPSNKVTEKGKYVELRCDPISGHTALYWYRQSLGQGPEFLIYFQGTGAADDSGLPNDRFFAVRPEGSVSTLKIQRTERGDSAVYLCASSFRPTGELFFGEGSRLTVL.